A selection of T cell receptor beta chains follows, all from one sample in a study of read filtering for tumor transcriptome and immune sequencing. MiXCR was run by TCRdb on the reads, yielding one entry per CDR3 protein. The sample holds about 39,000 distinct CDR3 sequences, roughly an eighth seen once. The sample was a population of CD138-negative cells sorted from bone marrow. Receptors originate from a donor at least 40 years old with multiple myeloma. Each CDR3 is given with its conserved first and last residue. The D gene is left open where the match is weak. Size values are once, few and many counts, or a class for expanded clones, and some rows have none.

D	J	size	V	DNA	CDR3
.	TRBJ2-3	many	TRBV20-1	TGCAGTGCTAGAGGGGGGGATACGCAGTATTTT	CSARGGDTQYF
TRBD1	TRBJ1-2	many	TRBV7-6	TGTGCCAGCAGCTTAGGGGGTACAGGGGGCGCAGAATTGAGCGGCTACACCTTC	CASSLGGTGGAELSGYTF
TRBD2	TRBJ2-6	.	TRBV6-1	TGTGCCAGCAGAGCTCGGGCTAGCGGGGGGATTACCTCTGGGGCCAACGTCCTGACTTTC	CASRARASGGITSGANVLTF
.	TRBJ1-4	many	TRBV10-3	TGTGCCACCCGGAAGCATGGGGGCACTAATGAAAAACTGTTTTTT	CATRKHGGTNEKLFF
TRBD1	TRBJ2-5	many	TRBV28	TGTGCCAGCAGTTTAGAGAGATCGGCAGGGGGCAAAGAGACCCAGTACTTC	CASSLERSAGGKETQYF
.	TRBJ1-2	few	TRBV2	TGTGCCAGCAGGGAAGTTATGGGCTACACCTTC	CASREVMGYTF
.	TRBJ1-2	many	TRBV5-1	TGCGCCAGCTCAGGCTTCTATGGCTACACCTTC	CASSGFYGYTF
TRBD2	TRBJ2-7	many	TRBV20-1	TGCAGTGCTAGCACTAGCGGGGGCCCTAGCTCCTACGAGCAGTACTTC	CSASTSGGPSSYEQYF
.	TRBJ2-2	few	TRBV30	TGTGCCTGGAGTGGGGCCGCGCGTGCCACCGGGGAGCTGTTTTTT	CAWSGAARATGELFF
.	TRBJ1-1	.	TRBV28	TGTGCCAGCAGTTTGAGAGGTGAAGCTTTCTTT	CASSLRGEAFF
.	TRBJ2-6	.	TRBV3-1	TGTGCCAGCAGCCCAGGGACACCTTGGTCTGGGGCCAACGTCCTGACTTTC	CASSPGTPWSGANVLTF
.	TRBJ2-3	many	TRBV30	TGTGCCTGGAGTGTCCAAGATACGCAGTATTTT	CAWSVQDTQYF
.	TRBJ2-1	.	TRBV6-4	TGTGCCAGCAGCGAACTAATTAAAAGCAATGAGCAGTTCTTC	CASSELIKSNEQFF
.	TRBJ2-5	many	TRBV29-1	TGCAGCGTTCGGGTCATGGAGGAGACCCAGTACTTC	CSVRVMEETQYF
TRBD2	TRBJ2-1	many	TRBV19	TGTGCCAGTAGTATTCCGGGACTAGGGTCCGGTGAGCAGTTCTTC	CASSIPGLGSGEQFF
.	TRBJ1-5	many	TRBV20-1	TGCAGTGCCTCGGGGGGAGGGGAACCCCAGCCCCAGCATTTT	CSASGGGEPQPQHF
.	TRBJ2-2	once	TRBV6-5	TGTGCCAGCAGACCGCCGGGACAACAAAGGGGCGGGGAGCTGTTTTTT	CASRPPGQQRGGELFF